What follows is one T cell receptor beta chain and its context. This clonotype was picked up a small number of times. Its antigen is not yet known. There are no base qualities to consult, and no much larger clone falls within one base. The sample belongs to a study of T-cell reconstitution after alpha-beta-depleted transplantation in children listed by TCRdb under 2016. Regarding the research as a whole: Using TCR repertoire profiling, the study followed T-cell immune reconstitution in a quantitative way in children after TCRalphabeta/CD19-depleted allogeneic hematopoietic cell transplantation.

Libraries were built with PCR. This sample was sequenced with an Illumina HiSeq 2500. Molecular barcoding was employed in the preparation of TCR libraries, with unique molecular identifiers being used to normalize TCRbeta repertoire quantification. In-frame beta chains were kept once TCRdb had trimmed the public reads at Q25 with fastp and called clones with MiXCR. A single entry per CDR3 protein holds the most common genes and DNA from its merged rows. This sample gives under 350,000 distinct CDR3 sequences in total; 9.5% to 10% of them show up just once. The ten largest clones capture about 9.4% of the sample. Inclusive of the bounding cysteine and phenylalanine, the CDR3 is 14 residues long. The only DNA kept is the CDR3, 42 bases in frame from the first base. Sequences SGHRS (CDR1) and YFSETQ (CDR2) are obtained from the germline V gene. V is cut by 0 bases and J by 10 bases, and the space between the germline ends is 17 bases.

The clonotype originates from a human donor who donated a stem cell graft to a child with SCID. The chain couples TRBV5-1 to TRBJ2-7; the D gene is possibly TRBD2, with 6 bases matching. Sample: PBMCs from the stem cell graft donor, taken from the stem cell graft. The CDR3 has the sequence CASSLGTTLTSQYF. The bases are TGCGCCAGCAGCTTGGGGACTACCCTTACGAGTCAGTACTTC.